The 26 T cell receptor beta chains in this list originate from one sample, sequenced in a study of radiotherapy plus CTLA-4 blockade in lung cancer. Clones were sequenced by immunoSEQ multiplex PCR, and TCRdb holds only the in-frame ones, with some missing. In the table there are about 88,000 clones, more than 70% of which are singletons. The starting material was peripheral blood, obtained from a patient treated with radiotherapy plus ipilimumab. These receptors were obtained from a human donor with non-small cell lung cancer that progressed on radiotherapy plus ipilimumab.

The rearrangement uses TRBV7-9 and TRBJ2-6; perhaps TRBD2 as D (6 bases). There are 18 residues in the CDR3. Trimming removed 4 bases from V and 0 bases from J, with 16 bases in between. Germline CDR1 and CDR2: SEHNR and FQNEAQ (reference sequence). The CDR3 DNA reads TGTGCCAGCAGCTCGGATTTTTGGCGGGACTCTGGGGCCAACGTCCTGACTTTC. It is translated as CASSSDFWRDSGANVLTF.

The chain links TRBV19 to TRBJ1-1; D possibly corresponds to TRBD1 (6 bases). This CDR3 has 16 residues. Trimming left V 4 bases short and J 6 bases short, with 21 bases between. Germline-derived CDR1 and CDR2 are LNHDA and SQIVND (reference sequence). In nucleotides, the CDR3 is TGTGCCAGTAGTACGGGACGGACAGTCGATACGGCTGAAGCTTTCTTT. It specifies CASSTGRTVDTAEAFF.

The V gene is TRBV5-1, the J gene TRBJ1-3; D is possibly TRBD1 (5 bases). Germline CDR1 and CDR2: SGHRS and YFSETQ. V dropped 7 bases and J dropped 0 bases, with 11 bases sitting between them. The CDR3 covers 14 residues. CDR3 nucleotide sequence: TGCGCCAGCCAGTCAGGGAGCTCTGGAAACACCATATATTTT. Protein sequence: CASQSGSSGNTIYF.

Note on this clone: The junction shows a germline mismatch at one end, possibly a read error. The gene calls are TRBV11-2 and TRBJ2-7; perhaps D is TRBD1 or TRBD2 (5 bases each). Germline V gene sequence: CDR1 SGHAT, CDR2 FQNNGV. The CDR3 has 11 residues. The CDR3 DNA reads as TGTGCCAGCAGCGTCGACCGGGACCCATTTTGG. Protein: CASSVDRDPFW. Supplemented by reference TRBV11-2 and TRBJ2-7, the full variable domain reads EAGVAQSPRYKIIEKRQSVAFWCNPISGHATLYWYQQILGQGPKLLIQFQNNGVVDDSQLPKDRFSAERLKGVDSTLKIQPAKLEDSAVYLCASSVDRDPFWGPGTRLTVT.

V usage is TRBV19 and J usage is TRBJ2-5; 8 bases are a match to TRBD1. CDR1 and CDR2 from the germline V gene are LNHDA and SQIVND (reference sequence). This CDR3 comprises 13 residues. The V segment lost 8 bases and the J segment 4 bases; nucleotides outside the gene matches: 6. The CDR3 loop reads CASGQGLGETQYF. The CDR3 DNA is TGTGCCAGTGGACAGGGTTTGGGAGAGACCCAGTACTTC.

The chain employs TRBV28 and TRBJ1-1; D uncertain. This CDR3 contains 16 residues. The V gene's germline CDR1 is MDHEN and CDR2 SYDVKM. The V gene lost 3 bases and the J gene lost 0 bases, with 14 bases spanning the gap. Written as DNA, the CDR3 is TGTGCCAGCAGTTTCCCGAGCGAGGGCCTGAACACTGAAGCTTTCTTT. It codes for CASSFPSEGLNTEAFF.

The chain carries TRBV6-6 and TRBJ1-6; 8 bases match TRBD1. CDR1 MNHNY and CDR2 SVGAGI come from the germline V gene (reference sequence). Unmatched junction bases numbered 6, after V lost 6 bases and J lost 8 bases. The CDR3 sequence is 14 residues long. The CDR3: CASSQTGAHSPLHF. In DNA form, the CDR3 reads TGTGCCAGCAGCCAGACAGGGGCTCATTCACCCCTCCACTTT.

CDR3 in amino acids: CASSLMGGLFF. The CDR3 nucleotides are TGTGCCAGCAGCCTCATGGGGGGCCTGTTCTTC. This rearrangement joins TRBV11-2 to TRBJ2-1; D may be TRBD1 or TRBD2 (6 bases each). Germline CDR1 is SGHAT and CDR2 is FQNNGV. The V gene lost 5 bases and the J gene lost 15 bases, with 14 bases spanning the gap. This CDR3 region has 11 residues.

This clone came up once. This chain joins TRBV9 and TRBJ2-2; TRBD2 might be the D (7 bases). The CDR3 runs to 16 residues. Germline assignment: CDR1 SGDLS and CDR2 YYNGEE. The V end was cut by 3 bases, the J end by 2 bases, with 14 bases between. Here the CDR3 reads CASSGGGGGNTGELFF. CDR3 nucleotide sequence: TGTGCCAGCAGCGGCGGGGGCGGGGGTAACACCGGGGAGCTGTTTTTT.

V and J are TRBV7-9 and TRBJ2-5; TRBD1 is a possible D gene (8 bases). The CDR3 covers 14 residues. Germline values: CDR1 SEHNR, CDR2 FQNEAQ (reference sequence). V was shortened by 5 bases and J by 5 bases, with 15 bases between the two germline ends. CDR3 region: CASSPGQGGETQYF. Here the CDR3 DNA reads TGTGCCAGCAGCCCCGGACAGGGAGGGGAGACCCAGTACTTC.

This clone was counted a few times. The genes are TRBV2 and TRBJ2-2; 8 bases agree with TRBD1. V was clipped by 0 bases and J by 11 bases; unmatched bases: 11. CDR3 length: 16 amino acids. The germline V gene encodes CDR1 SNHLY and CDR2 FYNNEI. The CDR3 bases are TGTGCCAGCAGTGAAGCACCAGGGGGCGCGGGTGCAGAGCTGTTTTTT. This codes for CASSEAPGGAGAELFF. The full variable domain, with the rest looked up from reference TRBV2 and TRBJ2-2, is EPEVTQTPSHQVTQMGQEVILRCVPISNHLYFYWYRQILGQKVEFLVSFYNNEISEKSEIFDDQFSVERPDGSNFTLKIRSTKLEDSAMYFCASSEAPGGAGAELFFGEGSRLTVL.

The V and J genes are TRBV5-1 and TRBJ2-1; 8 bases are shared with TRBD2. Germline CDR1 is SGHRS and CDR2 is YFSETQ. The junction had 6 bases not matched to a gene; V was cut back by 0 bases and J by 4 bases. The CDR3 consists of 16 residues. The chain's CDR3 is CASSLDGGAYYNEQFF. CDR3 sequence (DNA): TGCGCCAGCAGCTTGGACGGGGGGGCCTATTACAATGAGCAGTTCTTC.

The V and J genes are TRBV5-1 and TRBJ2-1, with unresolved D. From germline, CDR1 is SGHRS and CDR2 YFSETQ. V was cut by 7 bases and J by 6 bases, with 14 bases left in between. The CDR3 length is 13 residues. The chain's CDR3 is CASGPIDGNEQFF. CDR3 bases: TGCGCCAGCGGTCCCATCGATGGCAATGAGCAGTTCTTC.

The chain uses TRBV6-5 and TRBJ1-1; D unresolved. The V gene's germline CDR1 is MNHEY and CDR2 SVGAGI. The ends were cut back, 5 bases at V and 4 bases at J, with 11 bases in the middle. The CDR3 consists of 13 residues. CDR3 residues: CASSPRRSTEAFF. CDR3 in DNA: TGTGCCAGCAGTCCCCGCAGGAGCACTGAAGCTTTCTTT.

This chain connects TRBV4-1 to TRBJ2-7, with 7 bases lining up with TRBD2. Losses at the gene ends were 5 bases for V and 2 bases for J; bases not matched to a gene: 9. This CDR3 region has 15 residues. The germline CDR1 and CDR2 sequences are MGHRA and YSYEKL. CDR3 coding DNA: TGCGCCAGCAGCACCTATGGGGGAGGGCCCTACGAGCAGTACTTC. Residues: CASSTYGGGPYEQYF.

This chain links TRBV30 with TRBJ1-6; D possibly corresponds to TRBD1 (5 bases). The V end was cut by 0 bases, the J end by 10 bases, with 10 bases between. Germline lookup yields CDR1 GTSNPN and CDR2 SVGIG (reference sequence). CDR3 length: 13 residues. CDR3 sequence: CAWSVGVWSPLHF. In DNA, the CDR3 is TGTGCCTGGAGTGTGGGGGTATGGTCACCCCTCCACTTT.

This clone was detected only a few times. The CDR3, as DNA: TGTGCCAGCAGCTTGGTAGAGGCCGGGGAGACCCAGTACTTC. Residues: CASSLVEAGETQYF. The genes are TRBV5-6 and TRBJ2-5; D is unresolved. V lost 0 bases and J lost 5, with 11 bases in between. This CDR3 comprises 14 residues. The germline V gene encodes CDR1 SGHDT and CDR2 YYEEEE.

The rearrangement uses TRBV7-2 and TRBJ2-3; perhaps D is TRBD1 or TRBD2 (5 bases each). V lost 5 bases and J lost 2, with 11 bases in between. The CDR3 sequence is 14 residues long. Germline V gene data show CDR1 as SGHTA and CDR2 as FQGNSA. CDR3 sequence (DNA): TGTGCCAGCAGCCCAGGGACCCACACAGATACGCAGTATTTT. Residues: CASSPGTHTDTQYF.

The count of this clone is one. This chain links TRBV5-1 with TRBJ2-1; a weak D match, TRBD2 (5 bases). Looked up from germline, CDR1 is SGHRS and CDR2 is YFSETQ. This CDR3 is 16 amino acids long. V lost 0 bases to trimming and J lost 6 bases, with 16 bases between them. The CDR3 region is CASSLGVLGWGNEQFF. Here the CDR3 DNA reads TGCGCCAGCAGCTTGGGGGTACTAGGTTGGGGCAATGAGCAGTTCTTC.

The rearrangement links TRBV15 to TRBJ1-4; D perhaps matches TRBD1 (6 bases). Looked up from germline, CDR1 is LNHNV and CDR2 is YYDKDF (reference sequence). This CDR3 spans 16 amino acids. Trimming removed 8 bases at V and 4 bases at J, with 20 bases between. This CDR3 is CATRAGDHIGNEKLFF. CDR3 DNA sequence: TGTGCCACCCGGGCAGGGGACCACATTGGTAATGAAAAACTGTTTTTT.

The chain joins TRBV6-1 to TRBJ2-5; 7 positions agree with TRBD1. The germline gives CDR1 MNHNS, CDR2 SASEGT. V gave up 5 bases and J gave up 6 bases; unmatched junction bases: 9. This CDR3 has 14 amino acids. The CDR3 loop is CASSIGTAGQTQYF. CDR3 sequence (DNA): TGTGCCAGCAGTATCGGGACAGCAGGCCAGACCCAGTACTTC.

The gene calls are TRBV10-2 and TRBJ2-1; 15 positions agree with TRBD2. The ends lost 8 bases at V and 9 bases at J; junction bases unmatched: 14. The CDR3 covers 17 residues. Germline V gene sequence: CDR1 WSHSY, CDR2 SAAADI. This chain's CDR3 is CASCRTSGRAVASEQFF. CDR3 bases: TGCGCCAGCTGCCGGACTAGCGGGAGGGCTGTCGCGAGTGAGCAGTTCTTC.

J is TRBJ1-1 and V is TRBV5-6; 11 positions agree with TRBD1. CDR3 size: 15 residues. Trimming at V came to 4 bases and at J to 3 bases, leaving 5 bases not matched to a gene. Germline V gene sequence: CDR1 SGHDT, CDR2 YYEEEE. The chain's CDR3 is CASSPRGQGDTEAFF. DNA of the CDR3: TGTGCCAGCAGCCCGCGGGGACAGGGGGACACTGAAGCTTTCTTT. The full variable domain, in which reference TRBV5-6 and TRBJ1-1 provide the parts outside the CDR3, is DAGVTQSPTHLIKTRGQQVTLRCSPKSGHDTVSWYQQALGQGPQFIFQYYEEEERQRGNFPDRFSGHQFPNYSSELNVNALLLGDSALYLCASSPRGQGDTEAFFGQGTRLTVV.

The chain joins TRBV11-1 to TRBJ2-1; unclear D gene. Germline lookup yields CDR1 SGHAT and CDR2 FQDESV (reference sequence). V dropped 0 bases and J dropped 0 bases, with 9 bases sitting between them. The CDR3 sequence is 16 residues long. The CDR3 region has the DNA TGTGCCAGCAGCTTAGCAGCTTGGAGCTCCTACAATGAGCAGTTCTTC. This sequence encodes CASSLAAWSSYNEQFF.

The V call is TRBV4-3, the J call TRBJ1-6; D possibly corresponds to TRBD1 (6 bases). V was clipped by 0 bases and J by 8 bases, with 11 bases between them. CDR3 length: 15 amino acids. Germline V gene lookup returns CDR1 LGHNA and CDR2 YSLEER. The CDR3 nucleotides read TGCGCCAGCAGCCAAGAGGAGGGGGGGTATTCACCCCTCCACTTT. Translating gives CASSQEEGGYSPLHF.

V gene TRBV5-1 combines with J gene TRBJ2-5; perhaps TRBD1 as D (5 bases). The V end was cut by 2 bases, the J end by 4 bases, with 12 bases between. Germline CDR1 is SGHRS and CDR2 is YFSETQ. The CDR3 is 14 residues long. The CDR3 DNA reads as TGCGCCAGCAGCTTCGAACAGGTTAGAGAGACCCAGTACTTC. Translated, it gives CASSFEQVRETQYF.